This T cell receptor (beta chain) was obtained from a study of blood T cell repertoires in COVID-19. In the study overall: There were acute and convalescent COVID-19 samples, and they came from the United States, Italy and Spain. PBMCs, B-cell-depleted T cells, or T cells provided the cDNA or gDNA that made up the material.

In the source study's methods: Amplifying reference gene primers gave estimates of nucleated cell counts. TCRdb's copy holds only in-frame clones and misses some; the assay was immunoSEQ multiplex PCR. That table gives V, J and clone size, and the DNA gave D and trimming. The sample has 110,000 to 150,000 clones, 84% seen once. CDR3 length: 19 residues. CDR1 and CDR2 (germline): SGHDN, FVKESK. V gave up 4 bases and J gave up 2 bases; unmatched junction bases: 18. The sequencing input was peripheral blood. This chain connects TRBV14 to TRBJ1-2; 8 nucleotides align to TRBD1. The sequence was obtained from a human donor in a cohort sampled during active COVID-19. As DNA, the CDR3 is TGTGCCAGCAGCCGGTCATCGGACAGGGTACTCCGTCGGAACTATGGCTACACCTTC. Translation: CASSRSSDRVLRRNYGYTF.